These T cell receptor beta chains were read from a single sample in a study of T cell repertoires in cytomegalovirus infection. TCRdb recomputed calls from the reads with MiXCR, one row per CDR3 protein. This table has some 440,000 distinct CDR3 sequences, 31% appearing once. Sequencing was carried out using PBMCs. The receptors shown here come from a human donor in good health (CMV status not recorded). Some clones in this sample may be carry-over from other donors' samples. The CDR3 runs from the conserved cysteine through the conserved F or W. D genes are given only for firm matches. Clone sizes are given selectively: once, few, many, or a class where the clone is expanded.

cdr3_nt cdr3_aa v_call d_call clone_size j_call
TGTGCCAGCAGTTGGGGCGACAGACTATTACGGAACACTGAAGCTTTCTTT CASSWGDRLLRNTEAFF TRBV6-2/TRBV6-3 . few TRBJ1-1
TGTGCCAGCAGTTACCCGGGACTCCGGGGAGGAGATACGCAGTATTTT CASSYPGLRGGDTQYF TRBV6-6 . many TRBJ2-3
TGTGCCAGCAGCCGCGCGCGAGTTCTAATGAACACTGAAGCTTTCTTT CASSRARVLMNTEAFF TRBV5-6 . . TRBJ1-1
TGTGCCAGCCATCGGTGGGACAGGGCGGAGACCCAGTACTTC CASHRWDRAETQYF TRBV18 TRBD1 many TRBJ2-5
TGTGCCAGCAGCCGAACTAGCGGGGGGTACGCAGATACGCAGTATTTT CASSRTSGGYADTQYF TRBV12-3/TRBV12-4 TRBD2 few TRBJ2-3
TGTGCCAGCACAGGGACAGGCTACGAGCAGTACTTC CASTGTGYEQYF TRBV7-6 TRBD1 many TRBJ2-7
TGTGCCAGCAGCTTAGGCCGGACAGGGCGGGATGGCTACACCTTC CASSLGRTGRDGYTF TRBV7-2 TRBD1 medium-sized TRBJ1-2
TGTGCCAGTAGTAAGGACCCAGGACGTCAGCCCCAGCATTTT CASSKDPGRQPQHF TRBV19 . . TRBJ1-5
TGTGCCAGCAGAAGGGACTTACGCACCGGGGGGCTGTTTTTT CASRRDLRTGGLFF TRBV5-4 . once TRBJ2-2
TGTGCCAGTAGTTCAAGGACAGGGTACACAGATACGCAGTATTTT CASSSRTGYTDTQYF TRBV19 TRBD1 . TRBJ2-3
TGTGCCAGCAGGCAGCTAGCAGCCGGGGAGCTGTTTTTT CASRQLAAGELFF TRBV11-2 . . TRBJ2-2
TGTGCCAGCACCCGCCCATTGGGGGCAGGAGGCGCAGATACGCAGTATTTT CASTRPLGAGGADTQYF TRBV28 . many TRBJ2-3
TGTGCCAGCAGACACTTAAACTCTGGAAACACCATATATTTT CASRHLNSGNTIYF TRBV19 . . TRBJ1-3
TGTGCCAGCAGCCCCGTCGGGAGCCTGTCGGATGGCTACACCTTC CASSPVGSLSDGYTF TRBV7-9 . few TRBJ1-2
TGTGCCAGCAGCTCCGAAGCGGGGGGCTACACCGGGGAGCTGTTTTTT CASSSEAGGYTGELFF TRBV7-2 TRBD2 many TRBJ2-2
TGTGCCAGCAGTGACTCCCAAGCCACTAGCGGGGGGACCGATACGCAGTATTTT CASSDSQATSGGTDTQYF TRBV6-4 TRBD2 few TRBJ2-3
TGTGCCAGCAGTCGCTCCCCAGCGGGGGTGACAGATACGCAGTATTTT CASSRSPAGVTDTQYF TRBV5-5 TRBD2 . TRBJ2-3
TGTGCCAGCAGCCCGATGATCCGGGGTTCCCAAGATACGCAGTATTTT CASSPMIRGSQDTQYF TRBV7-9 . . TRBJ2-3
TGTGCCAGCAGTAAATCAGGACAGGGGGTCTATGGCTACACCTTC CASSKSGQGVYGYTF TRBV27 TRBD1 . TRBJ1-2
TGCGCCAGCAGTGAGACAGAAACTGAAGCTTTCTTT CASSETETEAFF TRBV10-2 . . TRBJ1-1
TGTGCCAGCAGTACGGGACAGGGAAACGCTGAAGCTTTCTTT CASSTGQGNAEAFF TRBV11-3 TRBD1 . TRBJ1-1
TGCAGTGCTAGGGTTTCGGACAGGGCCATCTCTGGAAACACCATATATTTT CSARVSDRAISGNTIYF TRBV20-1 TRBD1 . TRBJ1-3
TGTGCCAGCACCTCCCCTCCCGGCGGGGTGGATACGCAGTATTTT CASTSPPGGVDTQYF TRBV6-2/TRBV6-3 . . TRBJ2-3
TGTGCCAGCAGTAATAGCGGGGGGCGAACTAGCACAGATACGCAGTATTTT CASSNSGGRTSTDTQYF TRBV6-6 TRBD2 once TRBJ2-3
TGTGCCAGCAGCCCGGGACAGGGTTCGGTCTCTGGAAACACCATATATTTT CASSPGQGSVSGNTIYF TRBV7-2 TRBD1 many TRBJ1-3
TGTGCCAGCAGTTACACGGGGGGGCCTGGAAGTAATGAGCAGTTCTTC CASSYTGGPGSNEQFF TRBV6-5 TRBD2 . TRBJ2-1
TGCGCCAGCAGCCCTCGGGACAGGACCCAAGAGACCCAGTACTTC CASSPRDRTQETQYF TRBV4-1 TRBD1 . TRBJ2-5
TGTGCCAGCAGCTTAATGACAGGGGGCGCGAACTATGGCTACACCTTC CASSLMTGGANYGYTF TRBV7-2 TRBD1 many TRBJ1-2
TGTGCCAGCAGCCTTCACAGGGGTGCTGGCAATCAGCCCCAGCATTTT CASSLHRGAGNQPQHF TRBV7-9 TRBD1 few TRBJ1-5
TGTGCCAGCAGTCAGGGACTAGCGGGGGGTTTCGAGCAGTACTTC CASSQGLAGGFEQYF TRBV6-6 TRBD2 . TRBJ2-7
TGTGCCAGTAGGCCACTTTCCCGAGATACGCAGTATTTT CASRPLSRDTQYF TRBV19 . . TRBJ2-3
TGTGCCAGCAGTTACTCAAGGGGGACGCTGAGCTACACCTTC CASSYSRGTLSYTF TRBV6-5 . few TRBJ1-2
TGTGCCAGCAGCCGCGGACAGGAACCCCTCCACTTT CASSRGQEPLHF TRBV7-9 TRBD1 few TRBJ1-6
TGTGCCAGCAGCTTAGTCTCGGTTACCCCCTCCTACGAGCAGTACTTC CASSLVSVTPSYEQYF TRBV7-2 . few TRBJ2-7
TGCAGTGCAAAAGAGACAGGGCCTTATCAGCCCCAGCATTTT CSAKETGPYQPQHF TRBV20-1 TRBD1 . TRBJ1-5
TGTTCCAGCAGCTTATTTAACAGTCCGCTAAACCGGGACAGACAAGAGACCCAGTACTTC CSSSLFNSPLNRDRQETQYF TRBV7-2 TRBD1 . TRBJ2-5
TGTGCCAGCAGCGATGCCCATGAGCAGTTCTTC CASSDAHEQFF TRBV6-2/TRBV6-3 . few TRBJ2-1
TGTGCCAGCAGCTCGGACGGGTCCGGCTACACTGAAGCTTTCTTT CASSSDGSGYTEAFF TRBV5-6 . few TRBJ1-1
TGTGCCAGCAGCTCAGATCTAGCAGGGGGTTTCGCTTTCTTT CASSSDLAGGFAFF TRBV11-2 TRBD1 . TRBJ1-1
TGTGCCAGCAGTTTGGGACTAGCGGGGGACCAAGAGACCCAGTACTTC CASSLGLAGDQETQYF TRBV6-5 TRBD2 few TRBJ2-5